Listed below are T cell receptor beta chains from one sample, sequenced in a study of T cell responses to AZD1222 COVID-19 vaccine. Clones were sequenced by immunoSEQ multiplex PCR, and TCRdb holds only the in-frame ones, with some missing. Among over 150,000 clones, 88% were seen once, and the ten largest hold around 3%. Sample: peripheral blood, taken on day 0 of AZD1222 vaccination. The receptors originated from an adult in good health. The CDR3 runs from the conserved cysteine through the conserved F or W. Fields, in order: D gene, V gene, J gene, clone size, CDR3 protein, CDR3 DNA. D genes are given only for firm matches. Only part of the rows carry a size: once, few, many, or a class if the clone is expanded.

>NA|TRBV9|TRBJ1-5|NA
CASSYGPNNQPQHF
TGTGCCAGCAGCTACGGCCCTAACAATCAGCCCCAGCATTTT
>TRBD1|TRBV7-2|TRBJ2-3|NA
CASSSDRGDDTQYF
TGTGCCAGCAGCTCTGACAGGGGGGACGATACGCAGTATTTT
>NA|TRBV5-1|TRBJ1-2|few
CASSTGRNYGYTF
TGCGCCAGCAGCACCGGACGGAACTATGGCTACACCTTC
>NA|TRBV11-2|TRBJ2-3|NA
CASSPRASLAPSTDTQYF
TGTGCCAGCAGCCCGCGCGCCTCACTAGCACCGAGCACAGATACGCAGTATTTT
>TRBD2|TRBV6-5|TRBJ2-2|NA
CASSYGGLGGTGELFF
TGTGCCAGCAGTTACGGGGGACTAGGCGGGACCGGGGAGCTGTTTTTT
>NA|TRBV5-1|TRBJ2-3|NA
CASSSATGSDTQYF
TGCGCCAGCAGTTCCGCAACAGGGTCAGATACGCAGTATTTT
>TRBD1|TRBV6-1|TRBJ1-4|NA
CASSEGGTGGGKLFF
TGTGCCAGCAGTGAAGGGGGGACAGGGGGTGGTAAACTGTTTTTT
>NA|TRBV3-1/TRBV3-2|TRBJ2-2|NA
CASSPLDTNTGELFF
TGTGCCAGCAGCCCCCTTGACACGAACACCGGGGAGCTGTTTTTT
>NA|TRBV28|TRBJ1-1|NA
CASSSLTKTGPQNTEAFF
TGTGCCAGCAGTTCGCTCACCAAGACCGGGCCACAGAACACTGAAGCTTTCTTT
>NA|TRBV21-1|TRBJ2-3|NA
CASNEGGTDTQYF
TGTGCCAGCAACGAAGGAGGCACAGATACGCAGTATTTT
>NA|TRBV7-2|TRBJ2-1|NA
CASSPGRGNEQFF
TGTGCCAGCAGCCCCGGTCGAGGCAATGAGCAGTTCTTC